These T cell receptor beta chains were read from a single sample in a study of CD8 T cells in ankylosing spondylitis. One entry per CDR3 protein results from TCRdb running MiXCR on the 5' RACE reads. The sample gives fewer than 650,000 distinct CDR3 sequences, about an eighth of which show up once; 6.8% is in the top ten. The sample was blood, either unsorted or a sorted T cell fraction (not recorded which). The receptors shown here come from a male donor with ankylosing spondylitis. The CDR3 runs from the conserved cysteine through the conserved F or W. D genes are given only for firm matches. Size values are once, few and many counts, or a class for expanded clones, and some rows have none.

CDR3nt: TGCGCCAGCAGACAACGGACCGACGTAAACTATGGCTACACCTTC
CDR3aa: CASRQRTDVNYGYTF
v_gene: TRBV5-1
j_gene: TRBJ1-2
abundance: once
d_gene: -

CDR3nt: TGCAGTGTCCGGACTAGCGGCCGGGAGACCCAGTACTTC
CDR3aa: CSVRTSGRETQYF
v_gene: TRBV20-1
j_gene: TRBJ2-5
abundance: -
d_gene: TRBD2

CDR3nt: TGTGCCAGCAGCGTAGCGTCTAGCGGGAGGGCCGGGGAGACCCAGTACTTC
CDR3aa: CASSVASSGRAGETQYF
v_gene: TRBV9
j_gene: TRBJ2-5
abundance: few
d_gene: TRBD2

CDR3nt: TGCGCCAGCAGCATGACAGTTGGGGCCAACGTCCTGACTTTC
CDR3aa: CASSMTVGANVLTF
v_gene: TRBV5-1
j_gene: TRBJ2-6
abundance: many
d_gene: -

CDR3nt: TGTGCCAGCAGCGTAGACGCGCGCGTTTACAATGAGCAGTTCTTC
CDR3aa: CASSVDARVYNEQFF
v_gene: TRBV7-9
j_gene: TRBJ2-1
abundance: few
d_gene: -

CDR3nt: TGTGCCAGCAGGGGTCAGGGGGTCGAAAAACTGTTTTTT
CDR3aa: CASRGQGVEKLFF
v_gene: TRBV6-1
j_gene: TRBJ1-4
abundance: -
d_gene: TRBD1

CDR3nt: TGTGCCAGCCCTATGGGGAGTGAGCAGTTCTTC
CDR3aa: CASPMGSEQFF
v_gene: TRBV21-1
j_gene: TRBJ2-1
abundance: few
d_gene: -

CDR3nt: TGTGCCAGCAGCCAAGATCGAGACAGGGGGTACACCGGGGAGCTGTTTTTT
CDR3aa: CASSQDRDRGYTGELFF
v_gene: TRBV4-2
j_gene: TRBJ2-2
abundance: few
d_gene: TRBD1

CDR3nt: TGTGCCAGCAGCTCCTACACCACCCCCTCCTACAATGAGCAGTTCTTC
CDR3aa: CASSSYTTPSYNEQFF
v_gene: TRBV5-6
j_gene: TRBJ2-1
abundance: few
d_gene: -

CDR3nt: TGCAGCGTTGAACGGGTGGGCCTTAATGAGCAGTTCTTC
CDR3aa: CSVERVGLNEQFF
v_gene: TRBV29-1
j_gene: TRBJ2-1
abundance: -
d_gene: -

CDR3nt: TGTGCCAGCGAGGGGAGGGCCAGGGATACGCAGTATTTT
CDR3aa: CASEGRARDTQYF
v_gene: TRBV6-2/TRBV6-3
j_gene: TRBJ2-3
abundance: many
d_gene: TRBD2

CDR3nt: TGCAGCGTTCGACCGCAATCCTACGAGCAGTACTTC
CDR3aa: CSVRPQSYEQYF
v_gene: TRBV29-1
j_gene: TRBJ2-7
abundance: -
d_gene: -

CDR3nt: TGTGCCAGCAGCCGTTCGTGGGAAGCGGATACGCAGTATTTT
CDR3aa: CASSRSWEADTQYF
v_gene: TRBV12-3/TRBV12-4
j_gene: TRBJ2-3
abundance: -
d_gene: -

CDR3nt: TGCAGTGCCCCAAAGGTTAGCGACTACAATGAGCAGTTCTTC
CDR3aa: CSAPKVSDYNEQFF
v_gene: TRBV20-1
j_gene: TRBJ2-1
abundance: many
d_gene: -

CDR3nt: TGTGCCAGCAGTTCGGTAACCCGATCAGGGGCTACCAGCTACAATGAGCAGTTCTTC
CDR3aa: CASSSVTRSGATSYNEQFF
v_gene: TRBV28
j_gene: TRBJ2-1
abundance: -
d_gene: -

CDR3nt: TGTGCCACCAGTGATTCTCGGGCTAGCGGGAGGGGAAGGAGTAATGAGCAGTTCTTC
CDR3aa: CATSDSRASGRGRSNEQFF
v_gene: TRBV24-1
j_gene: TRBJ2-1
abundance: -
d_gene: TRBD2

CDR3nt: TGTGCCAGCAGCCAAGGAAGAGGGAGTTATAATTCACCCCTCCACTTT
CDR3aa: CASSQGRGSYNSPLHF
v_gene: TRBV3-1
j_gene: TRBJ1-6
abundance: -
d_gene: -

CDR3nt: TGTGCCAGCAGTATCTACAGGGGGCCGGGGGCCAAAAACATTCAGTACTTC
CDR3aa: CASSIYRGPGAKNIQYF
v_gene: TRBV12-3/TRBV12-4
j_gene: TRBJ2-4
abundance: few
d_gene: TRBD1

CDR3nt: TGTGCCAGCAGCTTAGTAGGGACAGAATACAATGAGCAGTTCTTC
CDR3aa: CASSLVGTEYNEQFF
v_gene: TRBV7-9
j_gene: TRBJ2-1
abundance: -
d_gene: TRBD1

CDR3nt: TGCGCCAGCAGTGAGGACAGGGGGGTCACCGGGGAGCTGTTTTTT
CDR3aa: CASSEDRGVTGELFF
v_gene: TRBV10-2
j_gene: TRBJ2-2
abundance: few
d_gene: TRBD1

CDR3nt: TGCAGCGTTACTCCCGGGACGTTCTCCTACGAGCAGTACTTC
CDR3aa: CSVTPGTFSYEQYF
v_gene: TRBV29-1
j_gene: TRBJ2-7
abundance: few
d_gene: -

CDR3nt: TGTGCCAGCAGCCCCCGGGACGGGTTAAGCTACACCTTC
CDR3aa: CASSPRDGLSYTF
v_gene: TRBV3-1
j_gene: TRBJ1-2
abundance: few
d_gene: -